The T cell receptor beta chain described here comes from a study of T-cell memory formation after mild COVID-19. Looking at the study overall: Clustering of TCRs was largely donor specific.

One entry per CDR3 protein results from TCRdb running MiXCR on the 5' RACE reads. The profile shows 250,000 to 350,000 distinct CDR3 sequences, roughly an eighth of them singletons. V dropped 7 bases and J dropped 4 bases, with 16 bases sitting between them. Germline CDR1 and CDR2: SGHTA and FQGNSA. The CDR3 runs to 14 residues. Material: PBMCs or a T cell subset sorted from them (not recorded which). The chain has TRBV7-2 and TRBJ1-2; D remains unclear. The sequence came from a man aged 18 to 29 who had mild COVID-19 (a few samples of this study predate the infection). Cell type and time point are not known. CDR3: CASIKGGARYGYTF. CDR3 nucleotides: TGTGCCAGCATCAAGGGTGGAGCTCGCTATGGCTACACCTTC.